This T cell receptor beta chain was sequenced in a study of blood T cell repertoires in COVID-19 (dated by TCRdb to 2019 to 2021). Turning to the overall study: The collaborator samples originated in the United States, Italy and Spain and spanned the acute and convalescent phases of COVID-19. The dataset comprised deeply sampled blood TCRbeta repertoires from subjects exposed to, actively infected with, or recovered from COVID-19. Sample metadata almost always included a de-identified subject ID, COVID-19 status, age in years and sex. The repertoires were made available in a free public database intended to serve as a resource for research on the immune response to SARS-CoV-2. The samples were drawn from the first 160 participants of the ongoing ImmuneRACE study and from roughly 1,300 subjects provided by 6 global collaborators. The material from the prospective study consisted of cDNA or gDNA derived from T cells, B-cell-depleted T cells, or PBMCs. Where available, HLA class I and class II types were obtained from metadata supplied by the sample provider rather than from assay-based typing.

TCRbeta CDR3 regions were amplified from genomic DNA using the immunoSEQ Assay, a bias-controlled multiplex PCR. The study's own analysis went as follows. The number of nucleated cells in each sample was estimated by amplification of reference gene primers within the assay. Sequence reads were collapsed and filtered to measure the absolute abundance of every unique TCRbeta CDR3 rearrangement. For each sample, productive Simpson clonality was calculated by taking the square root of Simpson's diversity index across productive rearrangements. Imported from immuneACCESS, the table was reduced by TCRdb to in-frame sequences with V and J called. These copies leave out some clones; in studies compared against another copy, an unresolved V gene accounts for under half, and the cause of the remainder is not known. V and J calls and clone size follow that table, whereas D and trimming were derived from the DNA. The sample records fewer than 350,000 clones, approximately 88% of which are singletons. Roughly 9.9% of the sample is taken by the ten largest.

Study-wide findings and limitations: How much clinical and demographic metadata was included differed by source and by participant, and the metadata was provided uncurated.

About this clone: Its antigen specificity is not known. Base qualities are not provided; no much larger clone lies one nucleotide away.

At one collaborating source in Seattle, patients were enrolled during active infection and were followed longitudinally through the course of disease. Collaborating institutions collected whole blood in K2EDTA tubes following their own protocols. For TCRbeta analysis, collaborator samples were shipped as frozen whole blood, as isolated PBMCs, or as DNA extracted from either sample type. The sequenced sample was peripheral blood. The TCR sequence derives from a man aged 25-45 years with COVID-19, enrolled during active disease.

This receptor has the CDR3 CASSEAHGEKLFF. In nucleotides, the sequence is TGTGCCAGCAGTGAAGCGCACGGTGAAAAACTGTTTTTT. Here the chain combines TRBV6-1 and TRBJ1-4, with the D segment identity uncertain. Trimming removed 0 bases from V and 7 bases from J, leaving 6 bases between the germline ends. Inclusive of the bounding cysteine and phenylalanine, the CDR3 is 13 residues long. Left in the record is the CDR3 DNA by itself, 39 bases read in frame from the first base. CDR1 and CDR2 (MNHNS, SASEGT) derive from the germline V gene.